The rows below give T cell receptor beta chains drawn from one sample of a study of blood T cells in healthy people across ages. TCRdb passed the 5' RACE reads through MiXCR, listing each CDR3 protein once. The data hold some 1 million distinct CDR3 sequences, with roughly 45% observed a single time. Input material: blood. Receptors originate from a woman aged 60-75 years in good health. Each CDR3 is given with its conserved first and last residue. Fields, in order: CDR3 length, V gene, J gene, D gene, clone size, CDR3 protein, CDR3 DNA. A D gene is named only where the DNA matches it firmly. Some rows have no size entry. The others give once, few or many, or a class for an expanded clone.

15,TRBV20-1,TRBJ1-5,TRBD1,NA,CSAREADRRYQPQHF,TGCAGTGCTAGAGAAGCGGACAGGCGGTATCAGCCCCAGCATTTT
14,TRBV10-3,TRBJ1-2,NA,few,CATATGGPNYGYTF,TGTGCCACCGCGACGGGGGGGCCTAACTATGGCTACACCTTC
14,TRBV20-1,TRBJ2-6,NA,few,CSATTSVGANVLTF,TGCAGTGCTACCACCTCGGTTGGGGCCAACGTCCTGACTTTC
12,TRBV7-9,TRBJ1-5,NA,NA,CASSTANQPQHF,TGTGCCAGCAGCACCGCGAATCAGCCCCAGCATTTT
14,TRBV4-2,TRBJ2-3,NA,NA,CASSQGRATDTQYF,TGTGCCAGCAGCCAGGGACGTGCCACAGATACGCAGTATTTT
17,TRBV29-1,TRBJ2-3,TRBD2,NA,CSVEGSTGLAGGDTQYF,TGCAGCGTTGAAGGATCCACGGGACTAGCGGGAGGAGATACGCAGTATTTT
11,TRBV6-4,TRBJ2-5,NA,few,CASNSGTSAYF,TGTGCCAGCAATTCCGGGACTTCAGCGTACTTC
15,TRBV27,TRBJ2-3,TRBD2,NA,CASRDRLAGADTQYF,TGTGCCAGCAGAGACAGACTAGCGGGAGCGGATACGCAGTATTTT
18,TRBV7-3,TRBJ2-3,TRBD2,few,CASSLRTSSGRSTDTQYF,TGTGCCAGCAGCTTAAGAACTTCTAGCGGGCGTAGCACAGATACGCAGTATTTT
14,TRBV20-1,TRBJ2-7,NA,NA,CSARGERSGYEQYF,TGCAGTGCTAGAGGAGAAAGAAGCGGCTACGAGCAGTACTTC
15,TRBV6-5,TRBJ1-1,TRBD1,NA,CASSYGQTGRNEAFF,TGTGCCAGCAGTTACGGACAGACAGGGAGGAATGAAGCTTTCTTT
17,TRBV29-1,TRBJ2-1,NA,few,CSVEAPTRLREGNEQFF,TGCAGCGTTGAAGCCCCCACTAGATTGAGGGAAGGAAATGAGCAGTTCTTC
17,TRBV7-2,TRBJ2-5,TRBD2,few,CASSYLLFSGSQETQYF,TGTGCCAGCAGCTATTTGCTTTTTAGCGGGAGCCAAGAGACCCAGTACTTC
14,TRBV29-1,TRBJ2-1,TRBD1,NA,CNAFQDRGRYEQFF,TGCAACGCCTTCCAGGACAGGGGGCGCTATGAGCAGTTCTTC
14,TRBV3-1,TRBJ2-7,TRBD2,few,CASSPAPREDEQYF,TGTGCCAGCAGCCCCGCCCCGCGGGAGGACGAGCAGTACTTC
14,TRBV19,TRBJ2-7,NA,few,CASSTSQEIYEQYF,TGTGCCAGTAGCACTAGCCAAGAGATCTACGAGCAGTACTTC
15,TRBV27,TRBJ2-5,TRBD2,NA,CATWSSGRDKETQYF,TGTGCAACCTGGAGTAGCGGGAGGGATAAAGAGACCCAGTACTTC